The present TCR beta chain was sequenced within a study of T cell changes during pregnancy in multiple sclerosis. This CDR3 contains 14 residues. V lost 4 bases and J 1 base, leaving 10 bases between the germline ends. CDR1 is MGHRA and CDR2 is YSYEKL in the germline V gene. The assay was immunoSEQ multiplex PCR, and TCRdb's table has in-frame clones only and misses some. This table holds tens of thousands of clones, more than 90% found once. The clonotype comes from a female donor with multiple sclerosis, enrolled in a pregnancy study. This rearrangement joins TRBV4-1 to TRBJ1-1; tentatively, D is TRBD1 (6 bases). The material was CD8+ T cells from peripheral blood mononuclear cells, obtained before pregnancy. CDR3 coding DNA: TGCGCCAGCAGCCGGATAGGGGGGAACACTGAAGCTTTCTTT. Its translation: CASSRIGGNTEAFF.